Listed below are T cell receptor beta chains from one sample, sequenced in a study of cytomegalovirus exposure and HLA in healthy donors. The data were produced by immunoSEQ multiplex PCR, yet TCRdb's version contains in-frame clones alone and is incomplete. The sample lists roughly 140,000 clones, roughly 70% occurring once. Material: PBMCs. These TCRs come from a woman between 40 and 55 years old in good health and CMV-seronegative. Both conserved end residues are part of each CDR3. A D gene is named only where the DNA matches it firmly. Size tells how often a clone was seen (once, few, many) or the class of an expanded clone, and some rows leave it out.

d_gene: TRBD1
v_gene: TRBV5-1
abundance: NA
j_gene: TRBJ2-7
CDR3nt: TGCGCCAGCAGCTTGGAGGGACAGGGGCAGTACGAGCAGTACTTC
CDR3aa: CASSLEGQGQYEQYF

d_gene: TRBD1
v_gene: TRBV27
abundance: NA
j_gene: TRBJ2-5
CDR3nt: TGTGCCAGCAGTTCCTGGACAGGGTCTGAGACCCAGTACTTC
CDR3aa: CASSSWTGSETQYF

d_gene: TRBD2
v_gene: TRBV10-3
abundance: NA
j_gene: TRBJ2-1
CDR3nt: TGTGCCATCAGTCCGACTAGCGGGGGTTCGGCGGTCATAGTTGGGCAGTTCTTC
CDR3aa: CAISPTSGGSAVIVGQFF

d_gene: TRBD2
v_gene: TRBV28
abundance: NA
j_gene: TRBJ2-7
CDR3nt: TGTGCCAGCAGCAGAACTAGCGGGGGAACCTACGAGCAGTACTTC
CDR3aa: CASSRTSGGTYEQYF

d_gene: NA
v_gene: TRBV18
abundance: NA
j_gene: TRBJ1-5
CDR3nt: TGTGCCAGCTCACCAAGCCGAGGTGATGGCAATCAGCCCCAGCATTTT
CDR3aa: CASSPSRGDGNQPQHF

d_gene: NA
v_gene: TRBV6-5
abundance: NA
j_gene: TRBJ1-3
CDR3nt: TGTGCCAGCAGTTACACCCCCACAGGGACTGGAAACACCATATATTTT
CDR3aa: CASSYTPTGTGNTIYF

d_gene: NA
v_gene: TRBV5-8
abundance: NA
j_gene: TRBJ2-1
CDR3nt: TGTGCCAGCAGCTTAGGTGGGCCCAGGATGAGTGAGCAGTTCTTC
CDR3aa: CASSLGGPRMSEQFF

d_gene: NA
v_gene: TRBV4-1
abundance: few
j_gene: TRBJ2-7
CDR3nt: TGCGCCAGCAGTCTCGGACAGTCCTACGAGCAGTACTTC
CDR3aa: CASSLGQSYEQYF

d_gene: NA
v_gene: TRBV28
abundance: NA
j_gene: TRBJ1-1
CDR3nt: TGTGCCAGCAGTTCTATAACTCTTACAGGCGGCCTAAACACTGAAGCTTTCTTT
CDR3aa: CASSSITLTGGLNTEAFF

d_gene: TRBD1
v_gene: TRBV28
abundance: NA
j_gene: TRBJ1-3
CDR3nt: TGTGCCAGCAGTTTAGGGGACAGGGATGAAAACACCATATATTTT
CDR3aa: CASSLGDRDENTIYF

d_gene: TRBD1
v_gene: TRBV30
abundance: NA
j_gene: TRBJ1-6
CDR3nt: TGTGCCTGGAGTGGTCTTAGGGGGCAACCCTATAATTCACCCCTCCACTTT
CDR3aa: CAWSGLRGQPYNSPLHF

d_gene: TRBD1
v_gene: TRBV6-5
abundance: NA
j_gene: TRBJ1-5
CDR3nt: TGTGCCAGCAGTTACCGGGCAGGGGGGAATCAGCCCCAGCATTTT
CDR3aa: CASSYRAGGNQPQHF

d_gene: NA
v_gene: TRBV27
abundance: once
j_gene: TRBJ1-3
CDR3nt: TGTGCCAGCAGTTTCCTGGCGGGGTATCGAATCTCAAGCTCTGGAAACACCATATATTTT
CDR3aa: CASSFLAGYRISSSGNTIYF

d_gene: NA
v_gene: TRBV5-1
abundance: few
j_gene: TRBJ1-5
CDR3nt: TGCGCCAGCAGCTTGGAGTCGGGGGATCAGCCCCAGCATTTT
CDR3aa: CASSLESGDQPQHF

d_gene: NA
v_gene: TRBV19
abundance: NA
j_gene: TRBJ2-3
CDR3nt: TGTGCCAGTAGTAGCCTATCCGGGACTGGGGGCACAGATACGCAGTATTTT
CDR3aa: CASSSLSGTGGTDTQYF

d_gene: NA
v_gene: TRBV28
abundance: NA
j_gene: TRBJ2-7
CDR3nt: TGTGCCAGCAGTCCCCAGGGGCCTACCTACGAGCAGTACTTC
CDR3aa: CASSPQGPTYEQYF

d_gene: NA
v_gene: TRBV5-4
abundance: few
j_gene: TRBJ2-3
CDR3nt: TGTGCCAGCAGCTTGGTCGACTGGCGCACAGATACGCAGTATTTT
CDR3aa: CASSLVDWRTDTQYF

d_gene: NA
v_gene: TRBV5-6
abundance: NA
j_gene: TRBJ2-1
CDR3nt: TGTGCCAGCAGCTTGGGCGGGGTCTCCTACAATGAGCAGTTCTTC
CDR3aa: CASSLGGVSYNEQFF

d_gene: TRBD2
v_gene: TRBV7-9
abundance: few
j_gene: TRBJ2-3
CDR3nt: TGTGCCAGCAGCCTTACTAGCGGGGGGCAAATTAGCACAGATACGCAGTATTTT
CDR3aa: CASSLTSGGQISTDTQYF

d_gene: NA
v_gene: TRBV4-1
abundance: NA
j_gene: TRBJ1-2
CDR3nt: TGCGCCAGCAGCCACTCCTTCTATGGCTACACCTTC
CDR3aa: CASSHSFYGYTF

d_gene: NA
v_gene: TRBV10-3
abundance: NA
j_gene: TRBJ2-7
CDR3nt: TGTGCCATCAGTGAGTCGGGGGGAGAACCCTACCGAATCTACGAGCAGTACTTC
CDR3aa: CAISESGGEPYRIYEQYF

d_gene: NA
v_gene: TRBV10-3
abundance: NA
j_gene: TRBJ1-3
CDR3nt: TGTGCCATCAGTGATGACAGCTCTGGAAACACCATATATTTT
CDR3aa: CAISDDSSGNTIYF